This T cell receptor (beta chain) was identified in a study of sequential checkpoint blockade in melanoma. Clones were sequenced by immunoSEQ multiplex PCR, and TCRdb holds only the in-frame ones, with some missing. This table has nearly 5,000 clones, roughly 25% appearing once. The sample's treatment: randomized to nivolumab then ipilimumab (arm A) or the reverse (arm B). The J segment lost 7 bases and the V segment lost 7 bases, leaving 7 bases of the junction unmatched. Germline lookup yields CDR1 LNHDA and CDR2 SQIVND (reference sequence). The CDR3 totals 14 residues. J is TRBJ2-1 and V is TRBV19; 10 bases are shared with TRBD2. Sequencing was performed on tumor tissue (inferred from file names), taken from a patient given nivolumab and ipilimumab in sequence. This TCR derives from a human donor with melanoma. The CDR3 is CASNIIAGGNEQFF. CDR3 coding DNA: TGTGCCAGTAATATCATAGCGGGGGGTAATGAGCAGTTCTTC.